These 8 T cell receptor beta chains came from one sample sequenced in a study of neurological immune-mediated disorders. TCRdb independently ran MiXCR on the 5' RACE reads; one entry per CDR3 protein. Of more than 50,000 distinct CDR3 sequences in the sample, over 9.5% are singletons; the top ten hold approximately 2%. Material: PBMCs. The receptors were sampled from a man aged 55 to 69 in good health.

Worth noting for this clonotype: A clone one base away is much larger, so this may be a read error. This chain connects TRBV9 to TRBJ2-1, with a possible D match to TRBD2 (6 bases). CDR1 and CDR2 from the germline V gene are SGDLS and YYNGEE. The CDR3 sequence is 17 residues long. The CDR3 nucleotides are TGTGCCAACAGCGCCCCGAGCCCGGGGGTGCACTACAATGAGCAGTTCTTC. Protein product: CANSAPSPGVHYNEQFF.

In this sample, this clonotype turned up many times. The chain is built from TRBV29-1 and TRBJ1-1; tentative D call: TRBD1 (6 bases). The length of the CDR3 is 14 residues. V lost 4 bases, J lost 3 bases, and 15 bases lay in between. Germline loops: CDR1 SQVTM, CDR2 ANQGSEA. This CDR3 is CSVVQGLRDTEAFF. The CDR3 DNA sequence: TGCAGCGTTGTCCAGGGGCTCCGGGACACTGAAGCTTTCTTT.

This clonotype was seen many times. This chain links TRBV20-1 with TRBJ1-2; D possibly corresponds to TRBD1 (6 bases). CDR1 DFQATT and CDR2 SNEGSKA come from the germline V gene (reference sequence). This CDR3 is built from 12 residues. Trimming stripped 0 bases from V and 6 bases from J, with 8 bases between. The CDR3 DNA sequence: TGCAGTGCTAGAGATTGGACAGATGGCTACACCTTC. This encodes CSARDWTDGYTF.

This clonotype was found many times. The chain links TRBV14 to TRBJ2-2; D is perhaps TRBD1 (5 bases). V shed 0 bases and J shed 5 bases, with 16 bases lying between them. This CDR3 spans 17 amino acids. Per the germline V gene, CDR1 is SGHDN and CDR2 is FVKESK. CDR3 amino acids: CASSQDLGRLRTGELFF. The DNA for the CDR3 is TGTGCCAGCAGCCAAGATCTGGGGCGGCTTAGGACCGGGGAGCTGTTTTTT. Looking up the rest from reference TRBV14 and TRBJ2-2 gives the full variable domain: EAGVTQFPSHSVIEKGQTVTLRCDPISGHDNLYWYRRVMGKEIKFLLHFVKESKQDESGMPNNRFLAERTGGTYSTLKVQPAELEDSGVYFCASSQDLGRLRTGELFFGEGSRLTVL.

This clonotype was observed many times. The chain is built from TRBV11-2 and TRBJ1-5, with a possible D match to TRBD1 (5 bases). Trimming left V 8 bases short and J 7 bases short, with 15 bases between. Germline CDR1 and CDR2: SGHAT and FQNNGV. The CDR3 spans 13 residues. CDR3 sequence reads: CASGWSAGQPQHF. The CDR3 DNA follows: TGTGCCAGCGGTTGGTCCGCAGGGCAGCCCCAGCATTTT.

This clonotype was seen ten or more times. J is TRBJ2-5 and V is TRBV7-2; D unclear. The V and J ends lost 7 bases and 5 bases respectively, with 8 bases between them. Germline values: CDR1 SGHTA, CDR2 FQGNSA. This CDR3 has 11 residues. This CDR3 reads CASTFGETQYF. CDR3 coding DNA: TGTGCCAGCACCTTCGGGGAGACCCAGTACTTC. The full variable domain, its missing parts supplied by reference TRBV7-2 and TRBJ2-5, is GAGVSQSPSNKVTEKGKDVELRCDPISGHTALYWYRQSLGQGLEFLIYFQGNSAPDKSGLPSDRFSAERTGGSVSTLTIQRTQQEDSAVYLCASTFGETQYFGPGTRLLVL.

In this sample, this clonotype turned up many times. The CDR3 protein is CASSSAGTADHEQYF. In DNA form, the CDR3 reads TGTGCCAGCAGCTCCGCCGGGACCGCGGATCACGAGCAGTACTTC. The chain employs TRBV7-9 and TRBJ2-7, with D perhaps TRBD1 or TRBD2 (5 bases each). V was clipped by 4 bases and J by 5 bases, with 18 bases between them. The CDR3 has 15 residues. Germline V CDR1 and CDR2: SEHNR, FQNEAQ (reference sequence).

This clonotype was picked up many times. The chain is built from TRBV7-8 and TRBJ2-7, with D tentatively TRBD1 or TRBD2 (6 bases each). The CDR3 has 15 amino acids. Trimming removed 1 base from V and 4 bases from J, with 14 bases in between. Germline V lookup: CDR1 SGHVS, CDR2 FQNEAQ. CDR3 in amino acids: CASSLEGGVWYEQYF. Here the CDR3 DNA reads TGTGCCAGCAGCTTAGAGGGGGGAGTTTGGTACGAGCAGTACTTC.